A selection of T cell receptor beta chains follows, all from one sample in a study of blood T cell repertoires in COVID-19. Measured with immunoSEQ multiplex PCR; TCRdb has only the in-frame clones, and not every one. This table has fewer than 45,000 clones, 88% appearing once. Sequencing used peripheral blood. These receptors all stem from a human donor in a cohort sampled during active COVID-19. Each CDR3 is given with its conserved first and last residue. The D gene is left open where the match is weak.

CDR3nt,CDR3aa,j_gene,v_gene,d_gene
TGTGCCAGCAGCTTAGGTTACCAGTCTAATGAAAAACTGTTTTTT,CASSLGYQSNEKLFF,TRBJ1-4,TRBV7-2,.
TGCGCCAGCAGCTCGTGGACAGGGGCGAACACTGAAGCTTTCTTT,CASSSWTGANTEAFF,TRBJ1-1,TRBV5-1,TRBD1
TGTGCCAGCAGCCTGACTTGGACCCAGTACTTC,CASSLTWTQYF,TRBJ2-5,TRBV3-1/TRBV3-2,.
TGTGCCAGCAGTTACACCGACTTCTATAATTCACCCCTCCACTTT,CASSYTDFYNSPLHF,TRBJ1-6,TRBV6-2/TRBV6-3,.
TGTGCCAGCTCACTTGATCGGACGGGACTTTACGAGCAGTACTTC,CASSLDRTGLYEQYF,TRBJ2-7,TRBV18,.
TGTGCCAGCAGCTTAATGGACAGTCAGCCCCAGCATTTT,CASSLMDSQPQHF,TRBJ1-5,TRBV7-9,.
TGTGCCAGCAGCTTGGTACAGGCTAACACCGGGGAGCTGTTTTTT,CASSLVQANTGELFF,TRBJ2-2,TRBV5-4,.
TGTGCCAGCAGCTTACGTAGCGGGGGGTTTCTGAGCTCCTACAATGAGCAGTTCTTC,CASSLRSGGFLSSYNEQFF,TRBJ2-1,TRBV7-9,TRBD2
TGTGCCAGCAGCTTAGCGCTTCTAGCGGGGGGCTACAATGAGCAGTTCTTC,CASSLALLAGGYNEQFF,TRBJ2-1,TRBV7-9,TRBD2
TGTGCCAGCAGTTACGGAGGTAACGGCTACACCTTC,CASSYGGNGYTF,TRBJ1-2,TRBV6-2/TRBV6-3,.